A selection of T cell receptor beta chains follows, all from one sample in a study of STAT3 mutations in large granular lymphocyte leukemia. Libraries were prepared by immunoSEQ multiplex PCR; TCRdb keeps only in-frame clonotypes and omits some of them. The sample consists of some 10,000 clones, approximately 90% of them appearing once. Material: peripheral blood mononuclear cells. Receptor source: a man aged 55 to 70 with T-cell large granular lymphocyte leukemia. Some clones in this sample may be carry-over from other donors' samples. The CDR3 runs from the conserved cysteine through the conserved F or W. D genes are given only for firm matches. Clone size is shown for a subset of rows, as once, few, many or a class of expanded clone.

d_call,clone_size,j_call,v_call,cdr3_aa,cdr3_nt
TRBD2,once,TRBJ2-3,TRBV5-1,CASSLLAGGGVDTQYF,TGCGCCAGCAGCTTGCTGGCGGGAGGTGGAGTGGATACGCAGTATTTT
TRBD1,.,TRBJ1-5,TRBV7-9,CASSRYSGTGNQPQHF,TGTGCCAGCAGTCGCTACTCCGGGACAGGAAATCAGCCCCAGCATTTT
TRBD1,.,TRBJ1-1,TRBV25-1,CASSELKGHRGEAFF,TGTGCCAGCAGTGAATTGAAGGGGCACAGGGGTGAAGCTTTCTTT
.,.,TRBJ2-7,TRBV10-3,CAISEGHMGLYEQYF,TGTGCCATCAGTGAGGGGCACATGGGGCTGTACGAGCAGTACTTC
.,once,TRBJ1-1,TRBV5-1,CASKVEGQNTEAFF,TGCGCCAGCAAGGTAGAGGGACAGAACACTGAAGCTTTCTTT
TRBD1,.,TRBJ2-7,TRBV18,CASSPGQGNGNEQYF,TGTGCCAGCTCACCAGGACAGGGAAATGGAAACGAGCAGTACTTC
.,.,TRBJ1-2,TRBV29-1,CSVDGQGGYGYTF,TGCAGCGTTGATGGTCAGGGAGGCTATGGCTACACCTTC
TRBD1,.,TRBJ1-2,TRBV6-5,CASSYSQGAIYGYTF,TGTGCCAGCAGTTACAGTCAGGGGGCGATCTATGGCTACACCTTC
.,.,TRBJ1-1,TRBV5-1,CASSMHQGRYETEAFF,TGCGCCAGCAGCATGCACCAGGGGAGGTATGAGACTGAAGCTTTCTTT
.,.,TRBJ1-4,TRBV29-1,CSVIKGQEEKLFF,TGCAGCGTTATAAAGGGTCAAGAAGAAAAACTGTTTTTT
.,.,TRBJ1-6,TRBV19,CASSLYTTGNSPLHF,TGTGCCAGTAGCCTCTATACGACGGGGAATTCACCCCTCCACTTT
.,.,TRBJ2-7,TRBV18,CASSPFRDSPYEQYF,TGTGCCAGCTCACCCTTCCGGGACTCGCCCTACGAGCAGTACTTC
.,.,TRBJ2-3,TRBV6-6,CASSYSVQQNAQYF,TGTGCCAGCAGTTACTCGGTCCAGCAGAATGCGCAGTATTTT
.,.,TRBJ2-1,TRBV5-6,CASSLVGPAYNEQFF,TGTGCCAGCAGCTTGGTCGGGCCCGCCTACAATGAGCAGTTCTTC
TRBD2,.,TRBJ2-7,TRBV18,CASSGTSGRAYEQYF,TGTGCCAGCTCAGGGACTAGCGGGAGGGCCTACGAGCAGTACTTC
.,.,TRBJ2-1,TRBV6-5,CASTEGLYNEQFF,TGTGCCAGCACCGAGGGGCTCTACAATGAGCAGTTCTTC
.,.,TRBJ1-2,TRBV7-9,CASSFSGTPGTNYGYTF,TGTGCCAGCAGCTTTTCCGGGACACCTGGAACTAACTATGGCTACACCTTC
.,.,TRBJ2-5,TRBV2,CASSMGAGGETQYF,TGTGCCAGCAGTATGGGGGCAGGTGGGGAGACCCAGTACTTC
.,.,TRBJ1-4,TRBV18,CASSVGLSEKLFF,TGTGCCAGCTCAGTGGGGCTTAGTGAAAAACTGTTTTTT
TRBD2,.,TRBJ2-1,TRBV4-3,CASSPTRGTSGRGAYNEQFF,TGCGCCAGCAGCCCAACGAGAGGGACTAGCGGGAGGGGGGCCTACAATGAGCAGTTCTTC
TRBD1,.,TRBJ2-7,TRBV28,CASSPGTGGLEQYF,TGTGCCAGCAGCCCCGGGACAGGGGGTCTCGAGCAGTACTTC
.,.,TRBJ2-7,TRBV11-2,CASSLEVGPYEQYF,TGTGCCAGCAGCTTAGAAGTAGGCCCCTACGAGCAGTACTTC
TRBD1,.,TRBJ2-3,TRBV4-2,CASSQVPGQGVTDTQYF,TGTGCCAGCAGCCAAGTCCCGGGACAGGGGGTAACAGATACGCAGTATTTT
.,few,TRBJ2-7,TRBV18,CASSLPYEQYF,TGTGCCAGCTCACTCCCCTACGAGCAGTACTTC
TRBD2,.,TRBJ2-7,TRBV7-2,CASSLGLAGAYEQYF,TGTGCCAGCAGCTTAGGACTAGCGGGAGCCTACGAGCAGTACTTC
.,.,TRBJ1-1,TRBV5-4,CASSHNREAFF,TGTGCCAGCAGCCATAACAGGGAAGCTTTCTTT
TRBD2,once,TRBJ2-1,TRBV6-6,CASSTGTSRFNEQFF,TGTGCCAGCAGTACCGGGACTAGCAGGTTCAATGAGCAGTTCTTC
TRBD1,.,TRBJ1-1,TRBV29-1,CSVAGQGERAFF,TGCAGCGTTGCCGGACAGGGAGAGCGGGCTTTCTTT
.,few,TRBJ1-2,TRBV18,CASSPGHNYGYTF,TGTGCCAGCTCACCGGGACACAACTATGGCTACACCTTC
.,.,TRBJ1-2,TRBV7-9,CASSSNRDMGGYGYTF,TGTGCCAGCAGCTCCAACAGGGATATGGGCGGCTATGGCTACACCTTC
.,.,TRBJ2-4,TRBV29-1,CSVWLGIPKNIQYF,TGCAGCGTGTGGTTGGGGATACCCAAAAACATTCAGTACTTC